This T cell receptor beta chain was documented in a study of cytomegalovirus exposure and HLA in healthy donors. The PCR ran on 60 Vbeta and 13 Jbeta primers. In the original workflow: It was a later analysis that counted approximately 81 million unique TCR beta chains, of which 9 million to 13 million were shared. Clones were sequenced by immunoSEQ multiplex PCR, and TCRdb holds only the in-frame ones, with some missing. The V and J calls and clone size are taken from that table; D and trimming were inferred from the DNA. The sample totals under 40,000 clones. The CDR3 loop spans 15 amino acids. In germline, CDR1 is MNHEY, CDR2 SVGAGI. V shed 8 bases and J shed 8 bases, with 24 bases lying between them.

The clonotype was recovered from a woman aged 40 to 50 in good health and CMV-seropositive. The V gene is TRBV6-5, the J gene TRBJ1-2; D perhaps matches TRBD1 (6 bases). The source material was PBMCs. This chain's CDR3 is CASLGQQGITGGYTF. The CDR3 region has the DNA TGTGCCAGCCTCGGACAGCAGGGGATAACAGGGGGCTACACCTTC.